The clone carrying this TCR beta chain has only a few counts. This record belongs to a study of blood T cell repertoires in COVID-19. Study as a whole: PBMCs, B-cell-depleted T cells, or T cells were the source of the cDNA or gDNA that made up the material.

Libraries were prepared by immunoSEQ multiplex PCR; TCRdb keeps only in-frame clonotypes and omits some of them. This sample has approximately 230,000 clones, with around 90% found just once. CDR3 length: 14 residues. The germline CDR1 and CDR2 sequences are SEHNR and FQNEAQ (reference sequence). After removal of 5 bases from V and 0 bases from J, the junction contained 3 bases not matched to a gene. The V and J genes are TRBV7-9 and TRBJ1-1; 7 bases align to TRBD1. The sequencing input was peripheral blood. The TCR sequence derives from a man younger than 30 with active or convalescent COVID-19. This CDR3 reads CASSLDRMNTEAFF. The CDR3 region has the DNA TGTGCCAGCAGCCTGGACAGGATGAACACTGAAGCTTTCTTT.